This T cell receptor (beta chain) was profiled in a study of early T cells in non-severe SARS-CoV-2 infection. The study's findings and limits: A preference for anti-spike CD8 responses marked VDJdb matching, which missed private and CD4 specificities.

TCRdb independently ran MiXCR on the 5' RACE reads; one entry per CDR3 protein. The sample yields roughly 31,000 distinct CDR3 sequences, about 10% seen once. This clonotype came up a few times. The antigen is not known. This CDR3 is 16 amino acids long. Looked up from germline, CDR1 is WSHSY and CDR2 is SAAADI. Germline trimming cut 3 bases from V and 7 bases from J; bases unmatched to any gene: 14. The chain combines TRBV10-2 with TRBJ2-7, with 8 positions matching TRBD1. The source of this sequence is an adult who was a healthcare worker with PCR-confirmed SARS-CoV-2 infection or an uninfected control (not recorded which). The sample was whole blood. The CDR3 reads CASSDTRGLPPGEQYF. CDR3 bases: TGCGCCAGCAGTGACACCAGGGGGCTCCCACCGGGGGAGCAGTACTTC.